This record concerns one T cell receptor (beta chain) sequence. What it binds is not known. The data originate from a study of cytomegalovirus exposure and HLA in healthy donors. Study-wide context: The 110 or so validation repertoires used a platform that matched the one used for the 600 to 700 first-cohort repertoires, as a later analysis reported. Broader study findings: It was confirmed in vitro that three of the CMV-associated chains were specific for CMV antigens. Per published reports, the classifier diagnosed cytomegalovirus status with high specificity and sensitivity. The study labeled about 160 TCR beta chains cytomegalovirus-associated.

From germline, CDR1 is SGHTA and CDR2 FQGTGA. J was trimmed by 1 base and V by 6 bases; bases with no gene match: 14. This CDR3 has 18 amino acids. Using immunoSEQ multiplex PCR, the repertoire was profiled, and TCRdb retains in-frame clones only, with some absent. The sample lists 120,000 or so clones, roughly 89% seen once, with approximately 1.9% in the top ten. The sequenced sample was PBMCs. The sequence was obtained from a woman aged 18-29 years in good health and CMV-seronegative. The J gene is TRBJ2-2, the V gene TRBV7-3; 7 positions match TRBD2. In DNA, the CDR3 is TGTGCCAGCAGACCCCCATCCGGGACTACAGTGAACACCGGGGAGCTGTTTTTT. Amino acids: CASRPPSGTTVNTGELFF.